This T cell receptor (beta chain) was recorded in a study of blood T cell repertoires in COVID-19. Study as a whole: Sites across the United States, Italy and Spain contributed samples from acute and convalescent COVID-19. PBMCs, B-cell-depleted T cells, or T cells were the source of the cDNA or gDNA that made up the material.

Authors' methods: The authors estimated nucleated cell counts from reference gene primer amplification. TCRdb's table, derived via immunoSEQ multiplex PCR, lists solely in-frame clones and lacks some. D and trimming were read from the DNA, whereas the V and J calls and clone size are those reported in that table. The repertoire includes 150,000 to 200,000 clones, around 84% of them detected once, and around 3.2% sits in the top ten. Sequencing input: peripheral blood. This clonotype was obtained from a human donor with acute or convalescent COVID-19. The donor label of this sample is uncertain.

The DNA for the CDR3 is TGTGCCAGCAGTAAAGAAGGGACAGCTCATAATGAAAAACTGTTTTTT. Translated, it gives CASSKEGTAHNEKLFF. The chain joins TRBV2 to TRBJ1-4, with 7 nucleotides matching TRBD1. Germline V lookup: CDR1 SNHLY, CDR2 FYNNEI. Unmatched junction bases numbered 10, after V lost 5 bases and J lost 4 bases. The CDR3 runs to 16 residues.